A selection of T cell receptor beta chains follows, all from one sample in a study of blood T cell repertoires in COVID-19. Sequencing was performed with immunoSEQ multiplex PCR; in TCRdb, only in-frame clones are kept and a portion is missing. The table records about 400,000 clones, about 87% of them present only once. The material sequenced was peripheral blood. These receptors were taken from a human donor in a cohort sampled during active COVID-19. Both conserved end residues are part of each CDR3. The order of the fields is CDR3 length, D gene, V gene, J gene, clone size, CDR3 protein, CDR3 DNA. A D gene is named only where the DNA matches it firmly. Only some rows state a clone size, as once, few, many or a class for expanded clones.

15	NA	TRBV5-3	TRBJ2-1	NA	CARSLPGDPYNEQFF	TGTGCCAGAAGCTTGCCGGGAGACCCCTACAATGAGCAGTTCTTC
17	TRBD1	TRBV7-8	TRBJ2-2	NA	CASTLPPGQGSPGELFF	TGTGCCAGCACCCTCCCTCCGGGACAGGGGTCTCCCGGGGAGCTGTTTTTT
15	TRBD1	TRBV3-1/TRBV3-2	TRBJ1-1	NA	CASSRGQGGNTEAFF	TGTGCCAGCAGCAGAGGACAGGGGGGGAACACTGAAGCTTTCTTT
15	TRBD2	TRBV7-9	TRBJ2-1	NA	CASSSSGNPYNEQFF	TGTGCCAGCAGCTCTAGCGGGAACCCCTACAATGAGCAGTTCTTC
13	NA	TRBV19	TRBJ1-1	NA	CASSTHRNTEAFF	TGTGCCAGTAGTACCCACAGGAACACTGAAGCTTTCTTT
15	NA	TRBV27	TRBJ1-3	NA	CASSYGGKAGNTIYF	TGTGCCAGCAGTTATGGGGGGAAGGCTGGAAACACCATATATTTT
15	NA	TRBV7-2	TRBJ1-5	NA	CASSPRGGRNQPQHF	TGTGCCAGCAGCCCCCGGGGGGGTCGCAATCAGCCCCAGCATTTT
13	NA	TRBV5-4	TRBJ2-2	few	CASSLEPTGELFF	TGTGCCAGCAGCTTGGAGCCCACCGGGGAGCTGTTTTTT
12	NA	TRBV21-1	TRBJ1-6	NA	CASSKPLSPLHF	TGTGCCAGCAGCAAACCTCTATCACCCCTCCACTTT
16	TRBD2	TRBV27	TRBJ2-3	NA	CASSLRLAGGTDTQYF	TGTGCCAGCAGTTTAAGGCTAGCGGGGGGCACAGATACGCAGTATTTT
18	NA	TRBV21-1	TRBJ2-1	NA	CASSIKKGGRDGCNEQFF	TGTGCCAGCAGCATAAAAAAAGGTGGGAGGGACGGTTGTAATGAGCAGTTCTTC
15	TRBD1	TRBV24-1	TRBJ2-5	NA	CATSATTGAQGTQYF	TGTGCCACCAGTGCCACGACAGGGGCGCAAGGGACCCAGTACTTC
17	NA	TRBV4-2	TRBJ1-1	NA	CASSQDLAGGGDTEAFF	TGTGCCAGCAGCCAAGATTTAGCTGGGGGGGGTGACACTGAAGCTTTCTTT
15	TRBD1	TRBV18	TRBJ1-5	NA	CASSPSRGQAQPQHF	TGTGCCAGCTCACCATCCAGGGGGCAGGCTCAGCCCCAGCATTTT
12	NA	TRBV7-9	TRBJ1-4	NA	CASSLEAGLLFF	TGTGCCAGCAGCTTAGAAGCAGGGTTACTATTTTTT
17	TRBD2	TRBV28	TRBJ2-5	NA	CASSLAPLTSGQETQYF	TGTGCCAGCAGTTTAGCTCCTCTAACTAGCGGCCAAGAGACCCAGTACTTC
14	NA	TRBV19	TRBJ2-5	few	CASSTWTPQETQYF	TGTGCCAGTAGTACCTGGACACCTCAAGAGACCCAGTACTTC
15	TRBD1	TRBV9	TRBJ2-7	NA	CASSDRGQGADEQYF	TGTGCCAGCAGCGATCGTGGCCAGGGGGCGGACGAGCAGTACTTC
15	TRBD1	TRBV20-1	TRBJ2-5	NA	CSASPRQGAGETQYF	TGCAGTGCTAGTCCCCGACAGGGGGCGGGTGAGACCCAGTACTTC
14	NA	TRBV28	TRBJ2-7	NA	CASSLTESSYEQYF	TGTGCCAGCAGTTTGACGGAGAGCTCCTACGAGCAGTACTTC
15	NA	TRBV5-8	TRBJ1-4	NA	CASTDPGVANEKLFF	TGTGCCAGCACCGATCCAGGGGTGGCTAATGAAAAACTGTTTTTT
16	TRBD2	TRBV19	TRBJ2-3	once	CASSIRLAGGPDTQYF	TGTGCCAGTAGTATTAGACTAGCGGGAGGGCCGGATACGCAGTATTTT
14	NA	TRBV30	TRBJ2-5	NA	CAWSPPGGRETQYF	TGTGCCTGGAGTCCGCCTGGGGGCCGGGAGACCCAGTACTTC
18	TRBD2	TRBV6-6	TRBJ2-2	NA	CASIRLAGDGRFAGELFF	TGTGCCAGTATTCGACTAGCGGGAGACGGGAGATTTGCCGGGGAGCTGTTTTTT